This entry features one T cell receptor (beta chain) sequence. The CDR3 length is 14 residues. Germline assignment: CDR1 MGHRA and CDR2 YSYEKL. V dropped 0 bases and J dropped 7 bases, with 12 bases sitting between them. The sample originates from a study of blood T cell repertoires in COVID-19. In the study overall: Sites across the United States, Italy and Spain contributed samples from acute and convalescent COVID-19.

Assignment of participants to cohorts was predicated upon participant-reported clinical history. Profiled with immunoSEQ multiplex PCR; TCRdb holds only in-frame clones, not every one. The data contain about 260,000 clones, over 75% of them seen just once; the ten biggest clones take up under 2.5%. Specimen: PBMCs or T cells enriched from blood (not recorded which). This sequence joins TRBV4-1 and TRBJ1-1; no reliable D call. The TCR sequence derives from a woman aged 18-35 years who had recovered from COVID-19. The CDR3 coding sequence is TGCGCCAGCAGCCAAGATAGATACAGAAGTGAAGCTTTCTTT. Translated, it gives CASSQDRYRSEAFF.